These T cell receptor beta chains were read from a single sample in a study of immune evolution from preneoplasia to lung adenocarcinoma. Sequenced by immunoSEQ multiplex PCR; TCRdb stores in-frame clones only, minus some. The sample includes 11,000 to 15,000 clones, roughly 80% seen only once; the top ten take 4% to 5%. Sequencing was carried out using FFPE minimally invasive lung adenocarcinoma tissue. These receptors originate from a person aged 65-85 years with lung adenocarcinoma. The CDR3 runs from the conserved cysteine through the conserved F or W. D genes are given only for firm matches. Size tells how often a clone was seen (once, few, many) or the class of an expanded clone, and some rows leave it out.

V gene	D gene	clone size	J gene	CDR3 DNA	CDR3 protein
TRBV28	.	.	TRBJ2-2	TGTGCCAGCAGTTTAGTAGGGGCGGACACCGGGGAGCTGTTTTTT	CASSLVGADTGELFF
TRBV2	.	once	TRBJ1-1	TGTGCCACCTCCTCAGGGAACACTGAAGCTTTCTTT	CATSSGNTEAFF
TRBV28	TRBD2	.	TRBJ2-2	TGTGCCAGCAGTTTATTCCGATTCGCGGGAGTGACGAACACCGGGGAGCTGTTTTTT	CASSLFRFAGVTNTGELFF
TRBV9	.	.	TRBJ1-2	TGTGCCAGCAGCGTAGGGGGCTATGGCTACACCTTC	CASSVGGYGYTF
TRBV9	TRBD2	.	TRBJ2-3	TGTGCCAGCAGCGCCGGGGGGGGGCCAGATACGCAGTATTTT	CASSAGGGPDTQYF
TRBV28	TRBD1	.	TRBJ2-1	TGTGCCAGCAGTTTACAAACCAGGGGGCCCTACAATGAGCAGTTCTTC	CASSLQTRGPYNEQFF
TRBV28	TRBD1	few	TRBJ2-3	TGTGCCAGCAATACCGTAGTGGGACAGGGATACTCGACAGATACGCAGTATTTT	CASNTVVGQGYSTDTQYF
TRBV28	.	.	TRBJ2-5	TGTGCCAGCAGTTTTCCAGGTAACCAAGAGACCCAGTACTTC	CASSFPGNQETQYF
TRBV10-3	.	.	TRBJ2-1	TGTGCCATCAGTGAGGGGGTGACGCAGCAGTTCTTC	CAISEGVTQQFF
TRBV29-1	TRBD1	few	TRBJ2-3	TGCAGCGTGGGGGTCCGAGGGGGCGGAAGCACAGATACGCAGTATTTT	CSVGVRGGGSTDTQYF
TRBV28	.	.	TRBJ1-2	TGTGCCAGCAGTGAAGGGACGGCATCGGGCTATGGCTACACCTTC	CASSEGTASGYGYTF
TRBV5-1	.	once	TRBJ1-1	TGCGCCAGCAGCGGTGGGGGGACATCGAACACTGAAGCTTTCTTT	CASSGGGTSNTEAFF
TRBV28	.	.	TRBJ2-2	TGTGCCAGCAGTCATGGGGTCACCGGGGAGCTGTTTTTT	CASSHGVTGELFF
TRBV12-2	.	.	TRBJ1-3	TGTGCAAGTCGCTTAGATAGACATTACTCTGGAAACACCATATATTTT	CASRLDRHYSGNTIYF
TRBV15	TRBD1	.	TRBJ1-5	TGTGCCACCAGCTTAACCGGGACAGGGGATCAGCCCCAGCATTTT	CATSLTGTGDQPQHF
TRBV7-9	.	.	TRBJ1-3	TGTGCCAGCAGCTTAACAAACACCATATATTTT	CASSLTNTIYF
TRBV10-3	TRBD1	.	TRBJ1-2	TGTGCCATCCAGAGGCAGGGGGATGGCTACACCTTC	CAIQRQGDGYTF
TRBV2	TRBD2	.	TRBJ2-3	TGTGCCAGCGTTAGCGGGGGTATATCTAGCACAGATACGCAGTATTTT	CASVSGGISSTDTQYF
TRBV13	.	once	TRBJ1-2	TGTGCCAGCAGCTTAGGGGGGTTCTATGGCTACACCTTC	CASSLGGFYGYTF
TRBV7-6	.	.	TRBJ1-4	TGTGCCAGCAGCCCCCAGGGGCGCGAAAAACTGTTTTTT	CASSPQGREKLFF
TRBV2	.	.	TRBJ2-3	TGTGCCAGCAGTGACGTGGGGAACACAGATACGCAGTATTTT	CASSDVGNTDTQYF
TRBV28	.	.	TRBJ2-5	TGTGCCAGCAGTTTATGGCAGGACCAAGAGACCCAGTACTTC	CASSLWQDQETQYF
TRBV9	.	.	TRBJ1-4	TGTGCCAGCAGCGTAGGCGGGGCGGGGGGTCCGGATGAAAAACTGTTTTTT	CASSVGGAGGPDEKLFF
TRBV28	.	.	TRBJ2-7	TGTGCCACCAGACTTGGGGAATTATACGAGCAGTACTTC	CATRLGELYEQYF
TRBV7-9	TRBD1	few	TRBJ1-2	TGTGCCAGCAGCGTCAACGACAGGGTGGTGGCTGGCTACACCTTC	CASSVNDRVVAGYTF
TRBV18	.	.	TRBJ1-1	TGTGCCAGCCGTAATTCCGGGGAATCTAAGAAAGCTTTCTTT	CASRNSGESKKAFF
TRBV5-1	.	.	TRBJ1-1	TGCGCCAGCAGCGGAAACAGGGATGGGACTGAAGCTTTCTTT	CASSGNRDGTEAFF
TRBV6-1	TRBD1	.	TRBJ2-1	TGTGCCAGCAGTCCAACATGGACAGGGGATGAGCAGTTCTTC	CASSPTWTGDEQFF
TRBV6-1	.	.	TRBJ2-5	TGTGCCAGCAGTGAGATGGCAGGGGCGCAAGAGACCCAGTACTTC	CASSEMAGAQETQYF
TRBV18	.	.	TRBJ1-5	TGTGCCAGCTCAGAGCAGGACAATCAGCCCCAGCATTTT	CASSEQDNQPQHF
TRBV19	.	.	TRBJ1-4	TGTGCCAGTAGTATACGCGGCGAGGCCCCTGAAAAACTGTTTTTT	CASSIRGEAPEKLFF
TRBV28	TRBD1	.	TRBJ1-2	TGTGCCAGCAGCATCGGACCCTCCGGGACAGGGGCTTATGGCTACACCTTC	CASSIGPSGTGAYGYTF
TRBV30	.	.	TRBJ1-5	TGTGCCTGGAGTGTGGGGTACGATCAGCCCCAGCATTTT	CAWSVGYDQPQHF
TRBV6-5	TRBD2	.	TRBJ2-1	TGTGCCAGCAGCTACCAGCGGGGGGGCCCTGAGCAGTTCTTC	CASSYQRGGPEQFF
TRBV7-3	.	.	TRBJ2-5	TGTGCCAGCAGCTTAAATGCGGGGCGCCAAGAGACCCAGTACTTC	CASSLNAGRQETQYF
TRBV18	TRBD1	.	TRBJ2-7	TGTGCCAGCTCATCTAGACAGGGAGTCTACGAGCAGTACTTC	CASSSRQGVYEQYF
TRBV6-1	.	.	TRBJ1-2	TGTGCCAGCAGAGGAGTTGGGGGCCACTATGGCTACACCTTC	CASRGVGGHYGYTF
TRBV28	.	once	TRBJ1-2	TGTGCCACCTCGGGGACACCGCGTTCGAGGTATGGCTACACCTTC	CATSGTPRSRYGYTF
TRBV6-1	.	.	TRBJ1-1	TGTGCCAGCAGTGAATGGGGCGCTGAGGCTTTCTTT	CASSEWGAEAFF
TRBV6-1	.	.	TRBJ1-4	TGTGCCAGCAGCTCACAGGGATGGGGAAAACTGTTTTTT	CASSSQGWGKLFF
TRBV7-9	.	.	TRBJ1-1	TGTGCCAGCAGCTTAGGATCGGCAGGGCGGGCTGAAGCTTTCTTT	CASSLGSAGRAEAFF
TRBV7-9	.	.	TRBJ2-3	TGTGCCAGCAGCCAAATCATTGATACGCAGTATTTT	CASSQIIDTQYF
TRBV5-3	.	once	TRBJ2-7	TGTGCCAGCAGCTTGGGTACGGGCCCCTACGAGCAGTACTTC	CASSLGTGPYEQYF
TRBV30	.	once	TRBJ1-3	TGTGCCTGGAGTGTAAAAGGCTCCCTCTCTGGAAACACCATATATTTT	CAWSVKGSLSGNTIYF
TRBV28	.	once	TRBJ1-5	TGTGCCAGCAGTTTAAGGGGGACGAATCAGCCCCAGCATTTT	CASSLRGTNQPQHF
TRBV6-6	TRBD1	.	TRBJ1-2	TGTGCCAGCGGGGAGACAGGGGCTGGCTACACCTTC	CASGETGAGYTF
TRBV10-3	TRBD1	.	TRBJ1-2	TGTGCCACGACCCCGGGACAGGCCTTTTTTGGCTACACCTTC	CATTPGQAFFGYTF
TRBV28	TRBD1	.	TRBJ1-1	TGTGCCAGCAGCAGAGCCGGACAGGGAGACACTGAAGCTTTCTTT	CASSRAGQGDTEAFF
TRBV2	.	.	TRBJ2-7	TGTGCCAGCAGTGAGACGGAGCACGAGCAGTACTTC	CASSETEHEQYF